The 17 T cell receptor beta chains in this list originate from one sample, sequenced in a study of blood T cell repertoires in COVID-19. Method: immunoSEQ multiplex PCR; TCRdb's copy keeps in-frame clones and lacks some. The sample contains 150,000 to 200,000 clones, 85% to 90% of which appear only once. Sequencing was performed on peripheral blood. All receptors derive from a man aged 35 to 55 with active or convalescent COVID-19.

This chain connects TRBV19 to TRBJ1-1; D remains ambiguous. The germline gives CDR1 LNHDA, CDR2 SQIVND (reference sequence). CDR3 length: 11 residues. The V end was cut by 3 bases, the J end by 8 bases, with 7 bases between. CDR3 protein: CASSMTGEAFF. Here the CDR3 DNA reads TGTGCCAGTAGTATGACCGGGGAAGCTTTCTTT.

In this sample, this clone turned up once. The rearrangement joins TRBV13 to TRBJ1-2, with 8 bases lining up with TRBD1. Trimming cost V 4 bases and J 7 bases; bases outside gene matches: 5. The germline gives CDR1 PRHDT, CDR2 FYEKMQ (reference sequence). The length of the CDR3 is 13 residues. CDR3 in DNA: TGTGCCAGCAGCTCTCAGGGGGCGGGTGGCTACACCTTC. This encodes CASSSQGAGGYTF.

This rearrangement joins TRBV29-1 to TRBJ1-1, with D perhaps TRBD1 (6 bases). This CDR3 has 13 amino acids. Germline V gives CDR1 SQVTM, CDR2 ANQGSEA. V lost 6 bases and J 1 base, leaving 12 bases between the germline ends. The chain's CDR3 is CSVRGAENTEAFF. CDR3 coding DNA: TGCAGCGTCAGGGGTGCTGAGAACACTGAAGCTTTCTTT.

This sequence joins TRBV5-1 and TRBJ2-3; the D is unclear. CDR3 length: 14 residues. The germline gives CDR1 SGHRS, CDR2 YFSETQ. Trimming cost V 0 bases and J 6 bases, with 11 bases left between them. The CDR3 DNA sequence: TGCGCCAGCAGCTTGGACGGAGCCTCCGATACGCAGTATTTT. It codes for CASSLDGASDTQYF.

The sample holds a few counts of this clone. The genes are TRBV10-3 and TRBJ1-1; D gene unclear. Germline lookup yields CDR1 ENHRY and CDR2 SYGVKD. The CDR3 totals 13 residues. The V end lost 7 bases, the J end lost 1 base, and 10 bases lay between the germline ends. The CDR3 loop is CAINRGQNTEAFF. CDR3 bases: TGTGCCATCAATCGCGGCCAGAACACTGAAGCTTTCTTT.

This clone was detected a few times. This sequence joins TRBV4-2 and TRBJ2-3; D may be TRBD1 (5 bases). Germline assignment: CDR1 LGHNA and CDR2 YNFKEQ. CDR3 length: 17 amino acids. Deletions cut 2 bases from V and 1 base from J, with 16 bases between. The CDR3 loop reads CASSQQGPRTGTDTQYF. The CDR3 DNA sequence: TGTGCCAGCAGCCAACAGGGTCCAAGGACCGGCACAGATACGCAGTATTTT.

CDR3: CASSAWDTSTDTQYF. As DNA, the CDR3 is TGTGCCAGCAGCGCTTGGGACACTAGCACAGATACGCAGTATTTT. The V and J genes are TRBV9 and TRBJ2-3; D perhaps matches TRBD1 (6 bases). Per the germline V gene, CDR1 is SGDLS and CDR2 is YYNGEE. V was trimmed by 3 bases and J by 0 bases, leaving 11 bases between them. This CDR3 spans 15 amino acids.

The V gene is TRBV6-5, the J gene TRBJ1-1; D unclear. Germline V gene sequence: CDR1 MNHEY, CDR2 SVGAGI. The CDR3 length is 14 residues. Trimming cost V 5 bases and J 4 bases, with 14 bases left between them. The CDR3 DNA follows: TGTGCCAGCAGTCAGGAGGCGGAAGGCACTGAAGCTTTCTTT. Encoded protein: CASSQEAEGTEAFF.

CDR3 region: CASSLKGAGNTIYF. CDR3 nucleotide sequence: TGTGCCAGCAGTTTAAAAGGGGCTGGAAACACCATATATTTT. The V gene is TRBV27, the J gene TRBJ1-3; D might be TRBD1 (5 bases). The length of the CDR3 is 14 residues. The germline V gene has CDR1 MNHEY and CDR2 SMNVEV (reference sequence). The ends were cut back, 2 bases at V and 2 bases at J, with 7 bases in the middle.

The gene calls are TRBV18 and TRBJ2-4, with 8 positions matching TRBD1. In germline, CDR1 is KGHSH, CDR2 LQKENI. J was trimmed by 6 bases and V by 6 bases; bases with no gene match: 10. The CDR3 extends over 15 amino acids. As DNA, the CDR3 is TGTGCCAGCTCGACGATTGGACAGGGCGGAAACATTCAGTACTTC. Translating it yields CASSTIGQGGNIQYF.

The CDR3 region is CASSSGQGAFSGELFF. In nucleotides, the CDR3 is TGTGCCAGCAGCTCCGGACAGGGGGCCTTCAGTGGGGAGCTGTTTTTT. The chain has TRBV11-3 and TRBJ2-2; the match to TRBD1 covers 11 bases. V gave up 4 bases and J gave up 8 bases; unmatched junction bases: 9. The germline V gene has CDR1 SGHNT and CDR2 YENEEA. The CDR3 has 16 residues. The whole variable domain, filled in from reference TRBV11-3 and TRBJ2-2, reads EAGVVQSPRYKIIEKKQPVAFWCNPISGHNTLYWYLQNLGQGPELLIRYENEEAVDDSQLPKDRFSAERLKGVDSTLKIQPAELGDSAVYLCASSSGQGAFSGELFFGEGSRLTVL.

The J gene is TRBJ1-1, the V gene TRBV6-5; unclear D gene. The CDR3 runs to 14 residues. CDR1 and CDR2 from the germline V gene are MNHEY and SVGAGI. V gave up 5 bases and J gave up 0 bases, with 10 bases separating them. The CDR3 region has the DNA TGTGCCAGCAGTCGTAGCGGATTGAACACTGAAGCTTTCTTT. Translating gives CASSRSGLNTEAFF.

A remark on this clone: Mismatch with germline at one junction end may stem from a read error. The chain has TRBV6-2 or TRBV6-3 and TRBJ1-3; D gene uncertain. Germline loops: CDR1 MNHEY, CDR2 SVGEGT. The CDR3 is made up of 12 amino acids. CDR3 DNA sequence: TGTGCCAGCAGCTACTCTGGAAACACCATATATTTT. As protein: CASSYSGNTIYF.

The rearrangement joins TRBV7-9 to TRBJ2-2; D not certain. The germline V gene encodes CDR1 SEHNR and CDR2 FQNEAQ (reference sequence). Trimming took 3 bases from V and 4 from J, leaving 6 bases between them. The CDR3 has 13 residues. CDR3 region: CASSFSGTGELFF. DNA for the CDR3: TGTGCCAGCAGCTTTAGTGGCACCGGGGAGCTGTTTTTT. The variable domain in full, completed from reference TRBV7-9 and TRBJ2-2, reads DTGVSQNPRHKITKRGQNVTFRCDPISEHNRLYWYRQTLGQGPEFLTYFQNEAQLEKSRLLSDRFSAERPKGSFSTLEIQRTEQGDSAMYLCASSFSGTGELFFGEGSRLTVL.

The chain uses TRBV11-2 and TRBJ1-2, with 7 bases lining up with TRBD1. In germline, CDR1 is SGHAT, CDR2 FQNNGV. This CDR3 contains 15 residues. V shed 4 bases, J shed 7 bases, and the junction held 12 bases outside the gene matches. Here the CDR3 reads CASSSTPPGGGGYTF. The CDR3 region has the DNA TGTGCCAGCAGCTCAACCCCCCCAGGGGGTGGTGGCTACACCTTC.

The chain recombines TRBV11-1 with TRBJ1-1; tentatively, D is TRBD1 (5 bases). V gave up 2 bases and J gave up 0 bases, with 13 bases separating them. This CDR3 comprises 16 residues. Germline assignment: CDR1 SGHAT and CDR2 FQDESV (reference sequence). CDR3 sequence reads: CASSLPRAGVNTEAFF. Here the CDR3 DNA reads TGTGCCAGCAGCTTACCTCGGGCGGGGGTGAACACTGAAGCTTTCTTT.

The chain employs TRBV5-4 and TRBJ1-2; weak D call: TRBD1 (6 bases). V shed 0 bases and J shed 7 bases, with 13 bases lying between them. The CDR3 is 14 residues long. Germline loops: CDR1 SGHNT, CDR2 YYREEE (reference sequence). The CDR3 spells CASSLGQGSAGYTF. CDR3 bases: TGTGCCAGCAGCTTGGGCCAGGGGTCGGCTGGCTACACCTTC.